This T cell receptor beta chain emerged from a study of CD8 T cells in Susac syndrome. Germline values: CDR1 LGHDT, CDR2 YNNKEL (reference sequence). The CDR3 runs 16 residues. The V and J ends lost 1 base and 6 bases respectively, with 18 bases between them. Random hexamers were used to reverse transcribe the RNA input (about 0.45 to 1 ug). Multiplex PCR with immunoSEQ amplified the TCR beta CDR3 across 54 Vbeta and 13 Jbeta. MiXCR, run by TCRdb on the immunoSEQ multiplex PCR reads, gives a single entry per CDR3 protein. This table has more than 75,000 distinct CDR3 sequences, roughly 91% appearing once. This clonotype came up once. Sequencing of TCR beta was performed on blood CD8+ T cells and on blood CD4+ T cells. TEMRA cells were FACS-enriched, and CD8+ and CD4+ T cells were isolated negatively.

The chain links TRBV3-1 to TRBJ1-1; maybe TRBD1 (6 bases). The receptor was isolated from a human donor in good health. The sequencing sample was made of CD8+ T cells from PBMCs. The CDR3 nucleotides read TGTGCCAGCAGCCAAGTCCTCGAGGGGGTCGGGGCTGAAGCTTTCTTT. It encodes CASSQVLEGVGAEAFF.